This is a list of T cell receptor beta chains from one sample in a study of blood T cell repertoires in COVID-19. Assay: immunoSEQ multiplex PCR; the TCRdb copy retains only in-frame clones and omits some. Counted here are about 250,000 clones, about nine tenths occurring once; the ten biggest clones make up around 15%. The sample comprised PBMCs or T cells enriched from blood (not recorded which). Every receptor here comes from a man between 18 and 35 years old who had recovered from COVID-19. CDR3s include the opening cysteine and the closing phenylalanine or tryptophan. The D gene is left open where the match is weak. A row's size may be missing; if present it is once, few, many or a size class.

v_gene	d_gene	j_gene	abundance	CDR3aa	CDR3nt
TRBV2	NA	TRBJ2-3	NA	CASSEASALSTDTQYF	TGTGCCAGCAGTGAAGCCAGCGCTCTTAGCACAGATACGCAGTATTTT
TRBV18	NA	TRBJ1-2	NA	CASSPEDSNYGYTF	TGTGCCAGCTCACCAGAGGACAGTAACTATGGCTACACCTTC
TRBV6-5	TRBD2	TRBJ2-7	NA	CASSLQTSGSYEQYF	TGTGCCAGCAGTTTACAGACTAGCGGGAGCTACGAGCAGTACTTC
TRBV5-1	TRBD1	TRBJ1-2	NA	CASSLAPPGQGIWGYTF	TGCGCCAGCAGCTTGGCTCCTCCGGGACAGGGGATATGGGGCTACACCTTC
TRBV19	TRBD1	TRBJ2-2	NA	CASDTGTGGTGELFF	TGTGCCAGTGATACCGGGACAGGGGGGACCGGGGAGCTGTTTTTT
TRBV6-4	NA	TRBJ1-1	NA	CASSDSPGMNTEAFF	TGTGCCAGCAGTGACTCGCCGGGAATGAACACTGAAGCTTTCTTT
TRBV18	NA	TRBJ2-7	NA	CASSPTEGRSYEQYF	TGTGCCAGCTCACCCACAGAGGGTCGGTCCTACGAGCAGTACTTC
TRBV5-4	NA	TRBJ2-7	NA	CASSLAPTGSAAVQYF	TGTGCCAGCAGCTTGGCCCCGACAGGTTCGGCGGCGGTGCAGTACTTC
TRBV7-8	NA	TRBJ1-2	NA	CASSFTGIINYGYTF	TGTGCCAGCAGCTTTACAGGAATAATTAACTATGGCTACACCTTC
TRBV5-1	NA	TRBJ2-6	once	CASSPRQAGANVLTF	TGCGCCAGCAGCCCAAGACAGGCTGGGGCCAACGTCCTGACTTTC
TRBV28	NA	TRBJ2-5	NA	CASSLPLRETQYF	TGTGCCAGCAGTCTGCCACTCCGGGAGACCCAGTACTTC
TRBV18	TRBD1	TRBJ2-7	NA	CASSGQGTYEQYF	TGTGCCAGCTCCGGACAGGGAACCTACGAGCAGTACTTC
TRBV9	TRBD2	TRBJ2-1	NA	CASSTGTSGNYNEQFF	TGTGCCAGCAGCACCGGGACTAGCGGGAATTACAATGAGCAGTTCTTC
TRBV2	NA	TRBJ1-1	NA	CASNMRSGLDTEAFF	TGTGCCAGCAATATGAGATCAGGGTTGGACACTGAAGCTTTCTTT
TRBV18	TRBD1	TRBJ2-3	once	CASSGRQGGTDTQYF	TGTGCCAGCTCAGGCCGACAGGGGGGCACAGATACGCAGTATTTT
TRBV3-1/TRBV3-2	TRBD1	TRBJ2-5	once	CASSQIGQGAGETQYF	TGTGCCAGCAGCCAAATTGGACAGGGGGCCGGGGAGACCCAGTACTTC
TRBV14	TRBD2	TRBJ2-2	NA	CASSLPGGKNTGELFF	TGTGCCAGCAGCCTTCCGGGAGGGAAGAACACCGGGGAGCTGTTTTTT
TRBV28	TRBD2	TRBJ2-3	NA	CASSSSGRAVPDTQYF	TGTGCCAGCAGCTCAAGCGGGAGGGCCGTCCCAGATACGCAGTATTTT
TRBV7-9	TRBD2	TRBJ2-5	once	CASSSLTSGIQTQYF	TGTGCCAGCAGCTCGCTGACTAGCGGTATACAGACCCAGTACTTC
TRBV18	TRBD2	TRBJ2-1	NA	CASSPRERGGYNEQFF	TGTGCCAGCTCACCGAGAGAGCGGGGGGGTTACAATGAGCAGTTCTTC
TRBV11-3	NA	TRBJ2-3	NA	CASSSQGGAIVADTQYF	TGTGCCAGCAGCTCCCAGGGCGGGGCCATCGTCGCAGATACGCAGTATTTT
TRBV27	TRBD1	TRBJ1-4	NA	CASSLGQGVINEKLFF	TGTGCCAGCAGTTTGGGACAGGGGGTAATTAATGAAAAACTGTTTTTT
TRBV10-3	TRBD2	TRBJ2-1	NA	CAISETSGISNNEQFF	TGTGCCATCAGTGAAACTAGCGGGATATCGAACAATGAGCAGTTCTTC
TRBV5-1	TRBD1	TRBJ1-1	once	CATTPGTANTEAFF	TGCGCCACCACCCCCGGGACAGCGAACACTGAAGCTTTCTTT
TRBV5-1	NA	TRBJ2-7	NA	CASSLARSRSSYEQYF	TGCGCCAGCAGCTTGGCCCGTAGCCGCAGCTCCTACGAGCAGTACTTC
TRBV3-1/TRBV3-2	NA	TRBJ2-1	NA	CASSQFLNSGSYNEQFF	TGTGCCAGCAGCCAATTCCTCAATAGCGGCTCCTACAATGAGCAGTTCTTC
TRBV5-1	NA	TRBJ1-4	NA	CASNPGFGANEKLFF	TGCGCCAGCAACCCAGGGTTTGGTGCTAATGAAAAACTGTTTTTT
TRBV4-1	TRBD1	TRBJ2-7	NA	CASSQEQGIASYEQYF	TGCGCCAGCAGCCAAGAACAGGGGATTGCCTCCTACGAGCAGTACTTC
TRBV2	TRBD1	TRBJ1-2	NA	CASIPGQGAFGYTF	TGTGCCAGCATCCCGGGACAGGGGGCTTTTGGCTACACCTTC
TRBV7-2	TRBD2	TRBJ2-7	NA	CASSLVGVGGGSYEQYF	TGTGCCAGCAGCTTAGTGGGGGTTGGCGGGGGCTCCTACGAGCAGTACTTC
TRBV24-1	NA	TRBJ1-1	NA	CATSDPWGSLHTEAFF	TGTGCCACCAGTGATCCATGGGGCAGCTTACACACTGAAGCTTTCTTT
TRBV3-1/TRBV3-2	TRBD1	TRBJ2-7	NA	CASSGGQGHSYEQYF	TGTGCCAGCAGTGGCGGACAGGGCCATTCCTACGAGCAGTACTTC
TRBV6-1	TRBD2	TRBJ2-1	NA	CASSELAGGAYNEQFF	TGTGCCAGCAGTGAATTAGCGGGGGGTGCCTACAATGAGCAGTTCTTC
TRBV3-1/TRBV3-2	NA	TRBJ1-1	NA	CASSQGEGGGTEAFF	TGTGCCAGCAGCCAAGGGGAGGGAGGGGGCACTGAAGCTTTCTTT
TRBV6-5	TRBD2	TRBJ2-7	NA	CASSPTSGKYEQYF	TGTGCCAGCAGTCCGACTAGCGGCAAATACGAGCAGTACTTC
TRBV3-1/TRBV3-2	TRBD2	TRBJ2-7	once	CASSQMAGVPRYEQYF	TGTGCCAGCAGCCAAATGGCGGGAGTTCCGCGGTACGAGCAGTACTTC
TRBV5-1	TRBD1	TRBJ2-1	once	CASSPGFGDRGSYGQFF	TGCGCCAGCAGCCCGGGTTTTGGGGACAGGGGATCCTATGGGCAGTTCTTC
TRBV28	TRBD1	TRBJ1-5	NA	CASSPPDRGSQPQHF	TGTGCCAGCAGTCCGCCGGACAGGGGTAGTCAGCCCCAGCATTTT
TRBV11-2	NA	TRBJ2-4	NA	CASSRAGPSIIQYF	TGTGCCAGCAGCCGCGCGGGCCCATCTATAATTCAGTACTTC
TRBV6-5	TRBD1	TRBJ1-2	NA	CASSYIRTGGGYGYTF	TGTGCCAGCAGTTACATACGGACAGGGGGCGGCTATGGCTACACCTTC
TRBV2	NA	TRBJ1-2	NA	CASSWTVSGYTF	TGTGCCAGCAGTTGGACAGTCAGCGGCTACACCTTC
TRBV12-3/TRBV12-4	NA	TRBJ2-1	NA	CASNGQNNEQFF	TGTGCCAGCAACGGACAGAACAATGAGCAGTTCTTC
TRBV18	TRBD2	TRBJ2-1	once	CASSHREGRNEQFF	TGTGCCAGCTCACACCGGGAGGGGCGCAATGAGCAGTTCTTC